Presented here are 23 T cell receptor beta chains from one specimen sequenced in a study of cytomegalovirus exposure and HLA in healthy donors. The PCR had 60 Vbeta and 13 Jbeta primers. The protocol was immunoSEQ multiplex PCR, while the TCRdb copy is restricted to in-frame clones and leaves out a portion. The repertoire holds roughly 180,000 clones, with roughly 80% as singletons. Sequencing was done on a sample of PBMCs. The source of these receptors is a woman aged 18-35 years in good health and CMV-seronegative.

The gene calls are TRBV2 and TRBJ2-1; TRBD2 is a possible D gene (6 bases). CDR3 length: 13 amino acids. The V end lost 8 bases, the J end lost 5 bases, and 13 bases lay between the germline ends. CDR1 SNHLY and CDR2 FYNNEI come from the germline V gene. CDR3 in amino acids: CASSAGFDNEQFF. The CDR3 nucleotides read TGTGCCAGCTCTGCGGGATTTGACAATGAGCAGTTCTTC.

This chain joins TRBV10-3 and TRBJ2-3; D is perhaps TRBD2 (6 bases). Trimming removed 8 bases from V and 2 bases from J, with 14 bases in between. Germline CDR1 is ENHRY and CDR2 is SYGVKD. This CDR3 contains 14 residues. CDR3 DNA sequence: TGTGCCATCGGTGGAGCGGGCCTCACAGATACGCAGTATTTT. Translation: CAIGGAGLTDTQYF.

The chain combines TRBV11-2 with TRBJ2-1, with 9 nucleotides matching TRBD2. The V and J ends lost 1 base and 4 bases, in that order; junction bases with no gene match: 2. This CDR3 region has 15 residues. CDR1 and CDR2 from the germline V gene are SGHAT and FQNNGV. In nucleotides, the CDR3 is TGTGCCAGCAGCTTAGGAGCGGGAGGTTACAATGAGCAGTTCTTC. Translated: CASSLGAGGYNEQFF.

The chain employs TRBV28 and TRBJ1-5; D is uncertain. Germline V lookup: CDR1 MDHEN, CDR2 SYDVKM. The CDR3 covers 13 residues. Trimming shortened V by 3 bases and J by 9 bases, and 12 bases separated the two germline ends. CDR3 region: CASSFGSSGPQHF. The DNA of the CDR3 is TGTGCCAGCAGTTTTGGGAGCTCCGGGCCCCAGCATTTT.

V is TRBV6-5 and J is TRBJ1-6, with D perhaps matching TRBD1 (5 bases). The V and J ends lost 4 bases and 8 bases respectively, with 15 bases between them. This CDR3 region has 15 residues. Per germline, CDR1 MNHEY and CDR2 SVGAGI. The CDR3 reads CASSSTGVRDSPLHF. In nucleotides, the CDR3 is TGTGCCAGCAGTTCGACGGGGGTTAGGGATTCACCCCTCCACTTT.

In regard to this clone: At one of its ends the junction is not consistent with the germline gene, which may arise from a read error. The chain joins TRBV6-1 to TRBJ2-3; 9 bases line up with TRBD2. The CDR3 spans 17 residues. Germline-derived CDR1 and CDR2 are MNHNS and SASEGT. Here the CDR3 reads CASREAGLAKITDTQYF. For the CDR3, the DNA is TGTGCCAGCAGGGAAGCCGGACTAGCGAAAATCACAGATACGCAGTATTTT.

The V and J genes are TRBV27 and TRBJ1-5; the D gene is possibly TRBD1 (6 bases). Germline-derived CDR1 and CDR2 are MNHEY and SMNVEV (reference sequence). V was pared by 3 bases and J by 6 bases, with 12 bases between. The CDR3 totals 14 residues. The CDR3 is CASSLGDRSQPQHF. DNA of the CDR3: TGTGCCAGCAGTTTGGGAGACAGGAGTCAGCCCCAGCATTTT.

The chain carries TRBV7-9 and TRBJ2-3; D is uncertain. The CDR3 sequence is 15 residues long. Per germline, CDR1 SEHNR and CDR2 FQNEAQ (reference sequence). V was clipped by 5 bases and J by 0 bases, with 12 bases between them. The CDR3 DNA is TGTGCCAGCAGCGTTGCCGGAGCTAGCACAGATACGCAGTATTTT. Amino acids: CASSVAGASTDTQYF.

CDR3 region: CASSFTTGTSVNTDTQYF. The CDR3 nucleotides are TGCGCCAGCAGCTTTACGACCGGGACTAGCGTTAACACAGATACGCAGTATTTT. The chain is built from TRBV4-3 and TRBJ2-3, with 10 positions matching TRBD2. Germline values: CDR1 LGHNA, CDR2 YSLEER. V shed 5 bases, J shed 2 bases, and the junction held 13 bases outside the gene matches. The CDR3 has 18 amino acids.

The rearrangement joins TRBV27 to TRBJ2-1; D call uncertain. This CDR3 has 14 residues. Trimming stripped 0 bases from V and 9 bases from J, with 12 bases between. Germline V gene lookup returns CDR1 MNHEY and CDR2 SMNVEV (reference sequence). The CDR3 nucleotides read TGTGCCAGCAGTTTATCGTTCCGTGCGCGTGAGCAGTTCTTC. It translates to CASSLSFRAREQFF.

The chain links TRBV28 to TRBJ1-5; 11 bases line up with TRBD1. Trimming took 6 bases from V and 0 from J; bases not matched to a gene: 7. The V gene's germline CDR1 is MDHEN and CDR2 SYDVKM. The CDR3 is 17 residues long. The CDR3 is CASRGTGGRGSNQPQHF. The CDR3 region has the DNA TGTGCCAGCAGAGGGACAGGGGGAAGAGGTAGCAATCAGCCCCAGCATTTT. The complete variable domain, with remaining parts taken from reference TRBV28 and TRBJ1-5, reads DVKVTQSSRYLVKRTGEKVFLECVQDMDHENMFWYRQDPGLGLRLIYFSYDVKMKEKGDIPEGYSVSREKKERFSLILESASTNQTSMYLCASRGTGGRGSNQPQHFGDGTRLSIL.

The genes are TRBV6-6 and TRBJ2-1; 12 nucleotides line up with TRBD2. This CDR3 has 16 amino acids. V gave up 7 bases and J gave up 5 bases; unmatched junction bases: 9. CDR1 and CDR2 from the germline V gene are MNHNY and SVGAGI (reference sequence). The CDR3 is CASTDTGLAGHNEQFF. The CDR3 DNA reads as TGTGCCAGCACCGATACGGGACTAGCGGGCCACAATGAGCAGTTCTTC.

This clone occurred once. Other DNA sequences in the sample encode the same CDR3. The chain joins TRBV30 to TRBJ2-7, with 10 bases that match TRBD2. Germline CDR1 and CDR2: GTSNPN and SVGIG (reference sequence). Trimming at V came to 5 bases and at J to 5 bases, leaving 6 bases not matched to a gene. CDR3 size: 13 residues. In nucleotides, the CDR3 is TGTGCCTGGGACGTTAGCGGGAGGAACGAGCAGTACTTC. This gives the protein CAWDVSGRNEQYF.

This sequence joins TRBV7-3 and TRBJ2-3, with TRBD2 as a possible D gene (6 bases). CDR1 is SGHTA, CDR2 FQGTGA, per germline. Trimming pared 5 bases from V and 1 base from J, leaving 28 bases between. CDR3 length equals 20 residues. The CDR3 sequence: CASSLSRRTGRGKGTDTQYF. CDR3 DNA sequence: TGTGCCAGCAGCCTCTCCCGCCGGACCGGGCGGGGTAAGGGCACAGATACGCAGTATTTT. Full variable domain (outside the CDR3, taken from reference TRBV7-3 and TRBJ2-3): GAGVSQTPSNKVTEKGKYVELRCDPISGHTALYWYRQSLGQGPEFLIYFQGTGAADDSGLPNDRFFAVRPEGSVSTLKIQRTERGDSAVYLCASSLSRRTGRGKGTDTQYFGPGTRLTVL.

The J gene is TRBJ2-6, the V gene TRBV14, with TRBD1 identical over 7 bases. The CDR3 covers 15 residues. Germline CDR1 is SGHDN and CDR2 is FVKESK. The V segment lost 4 bases and the J segment 2 bases; nucleotides outside the gene matches: 2. The CDR3 sequence: CASSRQGAGANVLTF. CDR3 bases: TGTGCCAGCAGCCGGCAGGGGGCTGGGGCCAACGTCCTGACTTTC.

V and J are TRBV7-9 and TRBJ1-3; D not resolved. Germline V gene sequence: CDR1 SEHNR, CDR2 FQNEAQ (reference sequence). CDR3 length equals 13 residues. Trimming took 2 bases from V and 4 from J, leaving 6 bases between them. The DNA for the CDR3 is TGTGCCAGCAGCTTAATCGGGGGAAACACCATATATTTT. Its translation is CASSLIGGNTIYF.

The rearrangement links TRBV6-5 to TRBJ2-5, with 7 bases matching TRBD1. The J call may be incorrect, as the DNA end agrees better with TRBJ2-7. Germline V lookup: CDR1 MNHEY, CDR2 SVGAGI. The CDR3 runs to 15 residues. CDR3 protein: CASRLLSTGPYEQYF. CDR3 DNA sequence: TGTGCCAGCAGACTGCTCTCGACAGGGCCCTACGAGCAGTACTTC.

The rearrangement links TRBV4-3 to TRBJ2-1; 8 nucleotides align to TRBD2. CDR1 is LGHNA, CDR2 YSLEER, per germline. V lost 4 bases to trimming and J lost 8 bases; unmatched junction nucleotides: 19. The CDR3 totals 18 residues. CDR3: CASSLHGSSAGVGDEQFF. For the CDR3, the DNA is TGCGCCAGCAGCCTACATGGGAGTTCAGCGGGAGTTGGGGATGAGCAGTTCTTC.

J is TRBJ2-1 and V is TRBV18; 12 bases agree with TRBD2. The V gene end was trimmed by 3 bases and the J gene end by 7 bases; junction bases not matched to a gene: 10. The CDR3 length is 17 residues. In germline, CDR1 is KGHSH, CDR2 LQKENI. The CDR3, as DNA: TGTGCCAGCTCACCCAGGACTAGCGGGGCCACTCAAAATGAGCAGTTCTTC. This gives the protein CASSPRTSGATQNEQFF. Variable domain in full (rest from reference TRBV18 and TRBJ2-1): NAGVMQNPRHLVRRRGQEARLRCSPMKGHSHVYWYRQLPEEGLKFMVYLQKENIIDESGMPKERFSAEFPKEGPSILRIQQVVRGDSAAYFCASSPRTSGATQNEQFFGPGTRLTVL.

The rearrangement uses TRBV28 and TRBJ2-1; TRBD2 might be the D (6 bases). Germline V lookup: CDR1 MDHEN, CDR2 SYDVKM. Trimming took off 0 bases at V and 13 bases at J, with 10 bases between the two ends. The CDR3 sequence is 12 residues long. The CDR3 region has the DNA TGTGCCAGCAGTTTATGGGGAGCGGGTCAGTTCTTC. Protein product: CASSLWGAGQFF.

The chain employs TRBV2 and TRBJ1-3, with a weak D call TRBD1 (5 bases). CDR1 SNHLY and CDR2 FYNNEI come from the germline V gene. The CDR3 covers 17 residues. Trimming left V 6 bases short and J 0 bases short, with 18 bases between. The CDR3 nucleotides are TGTGCCAGCAGAGCAATACCGACAGCGAGCTCTGGAAACACCATATATTTT. This gives the protein CASRAIPTASSGNTIYF.

The CDR3 is CASSEIGGTYEQYF. The CDR3 region has the DNA TGTGCCAGCAGTGAAATAGGGGGTACTTACGAGCAGTACTTC. The chain links TRBV6-1 to TRBJ2-7; TRBD1 might be the D (6 bases). In germline, CDR1 is MNHNS, CDR2 SASEGT. The CDR3 runs to 14 residues. Trimming pared 2 bases from V and 4 bases from J, leaving 12 bases between.

This chain uses TRBV9 with TRBJ2-1, with 11 bases matching TRBD2. The V gene end was trimmed by 2 bases and the J gene end by 3 bases; junction bases not matched to a gene: 13. CDR1 SGDLS and CDR2 YYNGEE come from the germline V gene. The CDR3 contains 19 residues. In nucleotides, the CDR3 is TGTGCCAGCAGCGTCGGACTAGCGGGCTCCTCCACGGACTACAATGAGCAGTTCTTC. Its translation: CASSVGLAGSSTDYNEQFF.